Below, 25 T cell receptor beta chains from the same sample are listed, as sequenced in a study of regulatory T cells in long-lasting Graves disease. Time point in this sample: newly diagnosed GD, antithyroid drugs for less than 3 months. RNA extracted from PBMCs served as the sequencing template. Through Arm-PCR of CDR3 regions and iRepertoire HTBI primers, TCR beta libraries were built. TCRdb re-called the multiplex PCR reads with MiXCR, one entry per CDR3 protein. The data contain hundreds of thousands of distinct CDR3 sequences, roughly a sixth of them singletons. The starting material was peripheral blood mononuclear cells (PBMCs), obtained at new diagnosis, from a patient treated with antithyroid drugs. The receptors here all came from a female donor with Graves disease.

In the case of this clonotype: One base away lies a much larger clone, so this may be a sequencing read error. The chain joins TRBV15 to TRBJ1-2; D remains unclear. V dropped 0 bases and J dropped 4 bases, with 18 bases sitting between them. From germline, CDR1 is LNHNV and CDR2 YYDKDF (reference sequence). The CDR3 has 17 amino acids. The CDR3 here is CATSRDVRAPHSYGYTF. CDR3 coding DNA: TGTGCCACCAGCAGAGATGTTAGGGCCCCCCATAGCTATGGCTACACCTTC.

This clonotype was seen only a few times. The CDR3 DNA reads as TGTGCCTGGAGTACTGGCTATGGGGAGCAGTTCTTC. Protein sequence: CAWSTGYGEQFF. V and J are TRBV30 and TRBJ2-1, with unresolved D. There are 12 residues in the CDR3. V lost 2 bases, J lost 10 bases, and 12 bases lay in between. Germline CDR1 reads GTSNPN; CDR2 reads SVGIG (reference sequence). Supplemented by reference TRBV30 and TRBJ2-1, the full variable domain reads SQTIHQWPATLVQPVGSPLSLECTVEGTSNPNLYWYRQAAGRGLQLLFYSVGIGQISSEVPQNLSASRPQDRQFILSSKKLLLSDSGFYLCAWSTGYGEQFFGPGTRLTVL.

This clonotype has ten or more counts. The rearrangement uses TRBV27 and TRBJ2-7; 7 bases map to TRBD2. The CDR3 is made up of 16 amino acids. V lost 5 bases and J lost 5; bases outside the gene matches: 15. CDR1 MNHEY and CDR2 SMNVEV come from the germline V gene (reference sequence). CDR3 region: CASSICGGVHIDEQYF. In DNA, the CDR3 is TGTGCCAGCAGTATTTGCGGGGGTGTTCACATCGACGAGCAGTACTTC.

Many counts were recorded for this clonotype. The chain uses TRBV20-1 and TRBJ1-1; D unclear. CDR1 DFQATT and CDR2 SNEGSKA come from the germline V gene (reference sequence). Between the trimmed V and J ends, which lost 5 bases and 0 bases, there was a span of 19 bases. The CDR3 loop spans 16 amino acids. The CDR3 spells CSASDHRGSMNTEAFF. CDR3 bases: TGCAGTGCTTCCGACCACAGAGGCAGCATGAACACTGAAGCTTTCTTT.

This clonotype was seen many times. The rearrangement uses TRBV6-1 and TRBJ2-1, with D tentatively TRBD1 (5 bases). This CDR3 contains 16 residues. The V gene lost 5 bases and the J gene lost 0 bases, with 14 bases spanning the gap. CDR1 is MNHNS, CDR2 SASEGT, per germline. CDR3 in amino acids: CASSNQDTGSYNEQFF. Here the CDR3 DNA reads TGTGCCAGCAGTAACCAGGACACCGGCTCCTACAATGAGCAGTTCTTC.

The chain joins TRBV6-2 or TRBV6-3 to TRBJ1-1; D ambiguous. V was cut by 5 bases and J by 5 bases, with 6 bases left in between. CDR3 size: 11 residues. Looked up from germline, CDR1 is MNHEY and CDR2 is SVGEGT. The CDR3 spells CASSRSTEAFF. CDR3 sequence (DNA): TGTGCCAGCAGTAGAAGTACTGAAGCTTTCTTT.

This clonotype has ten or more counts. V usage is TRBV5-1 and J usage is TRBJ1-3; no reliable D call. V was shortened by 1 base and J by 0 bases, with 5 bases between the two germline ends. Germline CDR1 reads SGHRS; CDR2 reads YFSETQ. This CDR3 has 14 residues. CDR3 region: CASSLSLSGNTIYF. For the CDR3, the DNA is TGCGCCAGCAGCTTGTCTCTCTCTGGAAACACCATATATTTT.

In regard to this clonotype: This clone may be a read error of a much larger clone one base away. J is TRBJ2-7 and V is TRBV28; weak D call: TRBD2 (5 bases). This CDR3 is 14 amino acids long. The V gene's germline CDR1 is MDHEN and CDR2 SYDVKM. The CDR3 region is CASLGVENDYGQYF. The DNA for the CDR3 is TGTGCCAGCCTTGGTGTGGAAAACGACTACGGGCAGTACTTC.

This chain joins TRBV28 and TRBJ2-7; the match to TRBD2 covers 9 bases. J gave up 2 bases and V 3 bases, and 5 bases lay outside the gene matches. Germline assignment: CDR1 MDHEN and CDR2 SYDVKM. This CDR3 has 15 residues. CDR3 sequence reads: CASSLVGTSTYEQYF. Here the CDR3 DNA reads TGTGCCAGCAGTTTGGTCGGGACTAGCACCTACGAGCAGTACTTC.

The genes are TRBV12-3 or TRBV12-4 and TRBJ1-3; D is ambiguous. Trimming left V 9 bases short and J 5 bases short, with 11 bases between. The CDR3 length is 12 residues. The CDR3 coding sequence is TGTGCCAGTCCCGGTCCCCGAAACACCATATATTTT. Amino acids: CASPGPRNTIYF.

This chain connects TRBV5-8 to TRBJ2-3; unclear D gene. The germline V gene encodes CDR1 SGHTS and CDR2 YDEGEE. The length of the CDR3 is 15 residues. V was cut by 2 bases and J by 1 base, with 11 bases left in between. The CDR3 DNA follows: TGTGCCAGCAGCTTAGGTGTTTCGCGCACAGATACGCAGTATTTT. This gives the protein CASSLGVSRTDTQYF.

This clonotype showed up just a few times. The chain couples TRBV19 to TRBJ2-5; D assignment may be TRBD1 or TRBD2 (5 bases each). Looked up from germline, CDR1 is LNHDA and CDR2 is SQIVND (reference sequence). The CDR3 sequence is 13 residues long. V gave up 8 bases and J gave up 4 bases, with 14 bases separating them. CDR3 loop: CASLGRGAETQYF. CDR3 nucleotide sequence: TGTGCCAGTCTAGGCCGAGGGGCAGAGACCCAGTACTTC. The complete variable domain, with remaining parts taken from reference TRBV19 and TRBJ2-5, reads DGGITQSPKYLFRKEGQNVTLSCEQNLNHDAMYWYRQDPGQGLRLIYYSQIVNDFQKGDIAEGYSVSREKKESFPLTVTSAQKNPTAFYLCASLGRGAETQYFGPGTRLLVL.

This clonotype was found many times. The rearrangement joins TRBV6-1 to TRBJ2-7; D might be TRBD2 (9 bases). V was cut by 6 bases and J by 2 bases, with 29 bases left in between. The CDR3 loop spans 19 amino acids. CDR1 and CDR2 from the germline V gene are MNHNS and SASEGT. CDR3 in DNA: TGTGCCAGCAGCGACGCCGGACAGGGATCTAGCGGGAATCCCTACGAGCAGTACTTC. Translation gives CASSDAGQGSSGNPYEQYF.

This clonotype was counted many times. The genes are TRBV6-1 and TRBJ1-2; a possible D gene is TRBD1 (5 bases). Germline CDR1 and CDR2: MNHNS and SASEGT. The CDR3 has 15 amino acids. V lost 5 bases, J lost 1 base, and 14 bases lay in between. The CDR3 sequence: CASSQRGGDNYGYTF. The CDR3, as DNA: TGTGCCAGCAGTCAACGGGGGGGGGATAACTATGGCTACACCTTC.

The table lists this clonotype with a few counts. CDR3 region: CSARVTVNNYGYTF. DNA of the CDR3: TGCAGTGCTAGAGTGACAGTGAACAACTATGGCTACACCTTC. The rearrangement uses TRBV20-1 and TRBJ1-2; weak D call: TRBD1 (5 bases). CDR1 and CDR2 (germline): DFQATT, SNEGSKA (reference sequence). The CDR3 has 14 residues. V was shortened by 1 base and J by 2 bases, with 11 bases between the two germline ends.

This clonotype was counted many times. CDR3 sequence reads: CASSLGSFYEAGELFF. CDR3 DNA sequence: TGTGCCAGCAGCTTGGGGAGTTTTTATGAGGCCGGGGAGCTGTTTTTT. The chain carries TRBV11-2 and TRBJ2-2; TRBD2 is a possible D gene (5 bases). V shed 3 bases and J shed 6 bases, with 17 bases lying between them. CDR3 length: 16 amino acids. CDR1 and CDR2 (germline): SGHAT, FQNNGV.

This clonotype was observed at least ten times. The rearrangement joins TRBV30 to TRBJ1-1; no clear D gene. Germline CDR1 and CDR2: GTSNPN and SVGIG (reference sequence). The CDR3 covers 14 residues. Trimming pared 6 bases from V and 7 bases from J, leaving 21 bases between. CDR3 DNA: TGTGCCTGCACAAGGTGGGCCGGAGAGTATGAAGCTTTCTTT. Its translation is CACTRWAGEYEAFF. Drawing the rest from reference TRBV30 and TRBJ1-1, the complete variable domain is SQTIHQWPATLVQPVGSPLSLECTVEGTSNPNLYWYRQAAGRGLQLLFYSVGIGQISSEVPQNLSASRPQDRQFILSSKKLLLSDSGFYLCACTRWAGEYEAFFGQGTRLTVV.

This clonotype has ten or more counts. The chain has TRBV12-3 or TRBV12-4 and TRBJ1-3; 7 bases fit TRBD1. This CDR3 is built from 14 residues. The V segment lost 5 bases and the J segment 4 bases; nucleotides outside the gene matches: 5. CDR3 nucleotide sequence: TGTGCCAGCAGTCCGACAGGGTTCGGAAACACCATATATTTT. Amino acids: CASSPTGFGNTIYF.

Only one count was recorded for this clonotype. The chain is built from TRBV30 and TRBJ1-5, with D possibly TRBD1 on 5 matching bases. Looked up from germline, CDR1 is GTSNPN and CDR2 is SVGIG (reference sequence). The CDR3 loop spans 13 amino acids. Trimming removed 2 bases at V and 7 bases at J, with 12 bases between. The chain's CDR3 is CAWSTAGGQPQHF. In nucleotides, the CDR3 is TGTGCCTGGAGTACCGCGGGGGGGCAGCCCCAGCATTTT.

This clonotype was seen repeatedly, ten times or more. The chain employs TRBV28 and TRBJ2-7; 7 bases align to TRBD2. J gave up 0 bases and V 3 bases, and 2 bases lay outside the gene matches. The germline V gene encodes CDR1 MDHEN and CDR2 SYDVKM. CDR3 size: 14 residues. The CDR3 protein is CASSFQRDSYEQYF. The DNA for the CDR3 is TGTGCCAGCAGTTTTCAGCGGGACTCCTACGAGCAGTACTTC.

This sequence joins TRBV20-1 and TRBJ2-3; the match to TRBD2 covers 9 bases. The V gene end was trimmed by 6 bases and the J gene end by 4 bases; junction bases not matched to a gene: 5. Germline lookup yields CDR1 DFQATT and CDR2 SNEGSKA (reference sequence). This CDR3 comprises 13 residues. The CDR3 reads CSAKLAGADTQYF. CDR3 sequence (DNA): TGCAGTGCGAAACTAGCGGGCGCAGATACGCAGTATTTT.

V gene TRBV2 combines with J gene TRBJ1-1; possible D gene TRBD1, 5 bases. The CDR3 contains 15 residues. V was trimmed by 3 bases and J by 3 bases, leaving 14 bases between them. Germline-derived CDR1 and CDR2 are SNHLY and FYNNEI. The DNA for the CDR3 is TGTGCCAGCAGTGATTCTAGCGGGGGGGACACTGAAGCTTTCTTT. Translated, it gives CASSDSSGGDTEAFF.

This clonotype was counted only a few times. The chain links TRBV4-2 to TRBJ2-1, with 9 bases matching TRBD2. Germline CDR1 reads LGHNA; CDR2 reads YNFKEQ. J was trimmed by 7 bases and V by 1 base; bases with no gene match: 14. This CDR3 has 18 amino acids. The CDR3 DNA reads TGTGCCAGCAGCCAAGGTAAAGCGGGAGGCTCCTTAAGGAATGAGCAGTTCTTC. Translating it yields CASSQGKAGGSLRNEQFF.

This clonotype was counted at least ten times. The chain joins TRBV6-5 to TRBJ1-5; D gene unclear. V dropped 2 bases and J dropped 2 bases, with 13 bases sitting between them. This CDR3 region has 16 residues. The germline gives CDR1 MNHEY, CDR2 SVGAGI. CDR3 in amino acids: CASSYGRARGNQPQHF. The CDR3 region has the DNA TGTGCCAGCAGTTACGGAAGAGCGAGGGGCAATCAGCCCCAGCATTTT.

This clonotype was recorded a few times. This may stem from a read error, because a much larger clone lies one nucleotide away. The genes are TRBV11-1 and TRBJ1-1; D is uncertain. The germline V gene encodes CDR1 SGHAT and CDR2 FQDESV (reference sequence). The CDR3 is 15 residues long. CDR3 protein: CAGSFGYGVRAEAFF. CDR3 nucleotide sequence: TGTGCCGGCAGCTTTGGGTACGGAGTACGGGCTGAAGCTTTCTTT.